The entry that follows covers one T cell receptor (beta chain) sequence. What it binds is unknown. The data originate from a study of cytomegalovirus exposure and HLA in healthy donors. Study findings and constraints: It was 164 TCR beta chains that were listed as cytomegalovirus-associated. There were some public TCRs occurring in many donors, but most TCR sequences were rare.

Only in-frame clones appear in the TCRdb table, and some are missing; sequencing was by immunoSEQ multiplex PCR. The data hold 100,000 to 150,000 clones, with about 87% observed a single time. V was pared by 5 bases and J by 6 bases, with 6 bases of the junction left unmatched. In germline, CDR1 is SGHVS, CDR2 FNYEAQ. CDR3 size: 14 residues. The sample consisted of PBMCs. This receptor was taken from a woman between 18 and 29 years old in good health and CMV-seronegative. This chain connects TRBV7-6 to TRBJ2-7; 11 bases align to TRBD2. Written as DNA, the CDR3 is TGTGCCAGCAGCCGTAGCGGGGGGGCACTCGAGCAGTACTTC. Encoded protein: CASSRSGGALEQYF.